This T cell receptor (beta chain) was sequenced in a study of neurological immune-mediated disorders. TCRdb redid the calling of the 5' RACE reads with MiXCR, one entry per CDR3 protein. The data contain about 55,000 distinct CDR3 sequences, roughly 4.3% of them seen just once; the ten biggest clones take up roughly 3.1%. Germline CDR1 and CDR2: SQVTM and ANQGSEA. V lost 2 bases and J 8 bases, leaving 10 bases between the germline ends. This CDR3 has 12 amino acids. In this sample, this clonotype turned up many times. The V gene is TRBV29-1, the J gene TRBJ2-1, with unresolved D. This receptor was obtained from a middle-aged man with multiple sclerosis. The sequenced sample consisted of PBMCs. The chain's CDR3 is CSVERDGDEQFF. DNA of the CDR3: TGCAGCGTTGAAAGGGATGGGGATGAGCAGTTCTTC.